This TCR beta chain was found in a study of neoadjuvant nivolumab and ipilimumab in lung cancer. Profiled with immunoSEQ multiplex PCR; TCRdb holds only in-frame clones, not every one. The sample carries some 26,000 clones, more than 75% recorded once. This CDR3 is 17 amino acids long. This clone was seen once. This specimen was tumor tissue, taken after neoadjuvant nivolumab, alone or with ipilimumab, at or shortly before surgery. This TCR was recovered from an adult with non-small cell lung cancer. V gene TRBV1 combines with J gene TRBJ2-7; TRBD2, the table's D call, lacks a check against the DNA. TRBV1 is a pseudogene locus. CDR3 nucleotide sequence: TGCACCAGGAGCCGAGGATATAGGCCTTCGGGTTTCTACGAGCAGTACTTC. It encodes CTRSRGYRPSGFYEQYF.